This T cell receptor (beta chain) was recovered during a study of T cell responses to AZD1222 COVID-19 vaccine. Clones were sequenced by immunoSEQ multiplex PCR, and TCRdb holds only the in-frame ones, with some missing. This sample has just over 150,000 clones; approximately 91% occur once, and the top ten carry roughly 7%. This CDR3 is built from 12 residues. Germline CDR1 is SGHNT and CDR2 is YYREEE (reference sequence). Trimming left V 4 bases short and J 3 bases short, with 7 bases between. This sample comprised peripheral blood, obtained after recovery from COVID-19. The sequence was collected from an adult who had recovered from COVID-19. The chain has TRBV5-4 and TRBJ2-5; D gene unclear. The CDR3 DNA reads TGTGCCAGCAGCCAAATCAAAGAGACCCAGTACTTC. As protein: CASSQIKETQYF. Supplemented by reference TRBV5-4 and TRBJ2-5, the full variable domain reads ETGVTQSPTHLIKTRGQQVTLRCSSQSGHNTVSWYQQALGQGPQFIFQYYREEENGRGNFPPRFSGLQFPNYSSELNVNALELDDSALYLCASSQIKETQYFGPGTRLLVL.